Given below is one T cell receptor beta chain in context. Indicated treatment: skin biopsy from PPD injection site in Mantoux-positive individual. An oligonucleotide containing a UMI was ligated to the 3' end of TCR cDNA. Input was about 1 to 1,100 ng of DNase-treated total RNA without cell sorting. This sample stems from a study of naive and memory T cell subsets. Germline V gives CDR1 SGHVS, CDR2 FNYEAQ. Trimming cost V 7 bases and J 5 bases, with 17 bases left between them. The CDR3 is made up of 15 amino acids. Four PCR rounds used nested alpha and beta constant region primers plus the SP2 primer. TCRdb redid the calling of the UMI-ligation and nested PCR reads with MiXCR, one entry per CDR3 protein. The table has about 37,000 distinct CDR3 sequences, about 10% seen once.

This specimen was skin, taken from a tuberculin skin test site. The source is an adult in good health. This sequence joins TRBV7-6 and TRBJ2-2, with D perhaps given as TRBD1 or TRBD2 (5 bases each). Here the CDR3 reads CASTPPGSGTGELFF. The CDR3 DNA follows: TGTGCCAGCACCCCCCCAGGGTCGGGGACCGGGGAGCTGTTTTTT. The variable domain in full, with the rest retrieved from reference TRBV7-6 and TRBJ2-2, is GAGVSQSPRYKVTKRGQDVALRCDPISGHVSLYWYRQALGQGPEFLTYFNYEAQQDKSGLPNDRFSAERPEGSISTLTIQRTEQRDSAMYRCASTPPGSGTGELFFGEGSRLTVL.